Listed below are T cell receptor beta chains from one sample, sequenced in a study of T cells in Graves' hyperthyroidism and ophthalmopathy. TCRdb redid the calling of the multiplex PCR reads with MiXCR, one entry per CDR3 protein. The top ten clones hold about 43% of a sample with roughly 500,000 distinct CDR3 sequences, 40% to 55% of them seen once. Sequenced: peripheral blood or thyroid tissue (not recorded which). Source of these receptors: an adult woman with Graves' disease, either hyperthyroidism or ophthalmopathy (not recorded which). Each CDR3 is given with its conserved first and last residue. A D gene is named only where the DNA matches it firmly. Expanded clones get a size class; other rows say once, few or many, or leave the size out.

d_call,clone_size,v_call,j_call,cdr3_aa,cdr3_nt
TRBD1,-,TRBV25-1,TRBJ2-2,CASSEISGQGVGELFF,TGTGCCAGCAGTGAAATATCCGGACAGGGTGTCGGGGAGCTGTTTTTT
TRBD1,many,TRBV4-1,TRBJ2-5,CASSQEGTGFETQYF,TGCGCCAGCAGCCAAGAGGGGACAGGGTTTGAGACCCAGTACTTC
-,many,TRBV7-9,TRBJ1-5,CASSPGFGNAGPQHF,TGTGCCAGCAGCCCCGGGTTTGGTAATGCAGGGCCCCAGCATTTT
TRBD1,few,TRBV20-1,TRBJ1-6,CSAPGGGNSPLHF,TGCAGTGCTCCAGGGGGCGGTAATTCACCCCTCCACTTT
-,-,TRBV7-2,TRBJ2-6,CASSYFGGASGANVLTF,TGTGCCAGCAGCTACTTTGGCGGGGCCTCTGGGGCCAACGTCCTGACTTTC
-,-,TRBV5-1,TRBJ1-2,CASSLAPSRGYTF,TGCGCCAGCAGCTTGGCCCCATCGCGGGGCTACACCTTC
-,-,TRBV14,TRBJ2-5,CASSQTVGLWGETQYF,TGTGCCAGCAGCCAAACCGTGGGCCTGTGGGGAGAGACCCAGTACTTC
-,-,TRBV14,TRBJ1-1,CASSQGPGRNTEAFF,TGTGCCAGCAGCCAAGGCCCAGGGCGGAACACTGAAGCTTTCTTT
-,-,TRBV7-4,TRBJ2-5,CASSVGSQPQPQYF,TGTGCCAGCAGCGTAGGTTCCCAGCCACAGCCCCAGTACTTC
TRBD1,-,TRBV7-8,TRBJ1-1,CASSFGDRGRNTEAFF,TGTGCCAGCAGCTTCGGGGACAGGGGACGGAACACTGAAGCTTTCTTT
TRBD1,-,TRBV24-1,TRBJ1-1,CATSDSPGQGPEAFF,TGTGCCACCAGTGATTCTCCGGGACAGGGGCCTGAAGCTTTCTTT
-,-,TRBV5-1,TRBJ1-1,CASSQEFGTEAFF,TGCGCCAGCAGCCAAGAATTTGGCACTGAAGCTTTCTTT
-,many,TRBV10-3,TRBJ1-5,CAISARVRDQPQHF,TGTGCCATCAGTGCGAGGGTCCGCGATCAGCCCCAGCATTTT
TRBD1,few,TRBV10-3,TRBJ1-1,CATRGGGDF,TGTGCCACCAGGGGGGGAGGGGATTTT
-,-,TRBV19,TRBJ1-5,CASWVLGGNQPQHF,TGTGCCAGTTGGGTTTTGGGGGGCAATCAGCCCCAGCATTTT
-,-,TRBV7-8,TRBJ2-5,CASSLVSTSETQYF,TGTGCCAGCAGCTTAGTTAGTACTTCGGAGACCCAGTACTTC
-,many,TRBV10-3,TRBJ1-4,CAISGQRGNEKLFF,TGTGCCATCAGTGGCCAAAGGGGAAATGAAAAACTGTTTTTT
-,-,TRBV10-3,TRBJ2-7,CASKEGRNYEQYF,TGTGCCAGCAAAGAAGGGAGGAACTACGAGCAGTACTTC
TRBD1,-,TRBV10-3,TRBJ2-6,CAIGMDRDASRSGANVLTF,TGTGCCATCGGTATGGACAGGGACGCCAGTAGGTCAGGGGCCAACGTCCTGACTTTC
-,-,TRBV29-1,TRBJ1-3,CSVYRASSGNTIYF,TGCAGCGTTTACAGGGCGAGCTCTGGAAACACCATATATTTT
-,-,TRBV7-9,TRBJ2-7,CASSLYQTSSYEQYF,TGTGCCAGCAGCTTATACCAGACGAGCTCCTACGAGCAGTACTTC
TRBD2,-,TRBV5-7,TRBJ2-2,CASSGHSSAGGRTGELFF,TGTGCCAGCAGCGGGCATTCTTCGGCGGGAGGGCGGACCGGGGAGCTGTTTTTT
-,many,TRBV2,TRBJ1-4,CASSEAGLPNEKLFF,TGTGCCAGCAGTGAAGCAGGCCTGCCTAATGAAAAACTGTTTTTT
-,-,TRBV7-9,TRBJ1-2,CASSPLQGRGYTF,TGTGCCAGCAGCCCGCTTCAGGGCCGGGGCTACACCTTC
-,-,TRBV15,TRBJ2-7,CATSRGNIGSEQYF,TGTGCCACCAGCAGAGGAAACATCGGCAGCGAGCAGTACTTC
-,-,TRBV3-1,TRBJ1-4,CASSQVRNEKLFF,TGTGCCAGCAGCCAGGTTCGGAATGAAAAACTGTTTTTT
-,-,TRBV5-1,TRBJ2-6,CASSLEWGLDTEAF,TGCGCCAGCAGCTTGGAGTGGGGCCTGGACACTGAAGCTTTC
TRBD1,-,TRBV28,TRBJ2-7,CASSHYRQGIDEQYF,TGTGCCAGCAGCCACTACCGACAGGGGATAGACGAGCAGTACTTC
TRBD1,many,TRBV19,TRBJ1-2,CASSPLGQQQNYGYTF,TGTGCCAGTAGTCCCTTGGGACAGCAACAAAACTATGGCTACACCTTC
-,-,TRBV7-9,TRBJ2-7,CASRRDDRDYEQYF,TGCGCCAGCAGGCGGGATGACAGGGACTACGAGCAGTACTTC
-,-,TRBV7-2,TRBJ2-2,CASQVGRESGELFF,TGTGCCAGCCAGGTCGGGAGAGAGAGCGGGGAGCTGTTTTTT
-,few,TRBV7-8,TRBJ2-7,CASSRRASGTHF,TGTGCCAGCAGCCGCCGGGCTTCAGGTACCCACTTC
TRBD1,once,TRBV7-9,TRBJ1-1,CASSRQGYGEAFF,TGTGCCAGCAGTCGACAGGGTTACGGTGAAGCTTTCTTT
TRBD1,-,TRBV7-9,TRBJ2-5,CASSPPGQGLEETQYF,TGTGCCAGCAGCCCCCCGGGACAGGGTTTGGAAGAGACCCAGTACTTC
-,-,TRBV29-1,TRBJ2-6,CSVVVLGHRGANVLTF,TGCAGCGTTGTGGTCCTGGGCCACCGAGGGGCCAACGTCCTGACTTTC
TRBD2,many,TRBV5-5,TRBJ2-2,CASRSTSGSFSGELFF,TGTGCCAGCAGATCGACTAGCGGGAGCTTTTCCGGGGAGCTGTTTTTT
TRBD1,few,TRBV3-1,TRBJ1-5,CASSQDNRGQPQHF,TGTGCCAGCAGCCAAGATAACAGGGGTCAGCCCCAGCATTTT